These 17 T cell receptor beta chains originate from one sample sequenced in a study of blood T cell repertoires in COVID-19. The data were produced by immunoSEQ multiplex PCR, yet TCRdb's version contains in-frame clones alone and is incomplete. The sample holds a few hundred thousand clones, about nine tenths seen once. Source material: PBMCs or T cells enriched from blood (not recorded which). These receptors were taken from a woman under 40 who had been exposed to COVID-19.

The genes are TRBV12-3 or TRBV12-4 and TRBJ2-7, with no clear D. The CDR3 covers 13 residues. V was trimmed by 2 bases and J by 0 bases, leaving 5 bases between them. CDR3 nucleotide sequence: TGTGCCAGCAGTTTAAAGAGCTCCTACGAGCAGTACTTC. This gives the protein CASSLKSSYEQYF.

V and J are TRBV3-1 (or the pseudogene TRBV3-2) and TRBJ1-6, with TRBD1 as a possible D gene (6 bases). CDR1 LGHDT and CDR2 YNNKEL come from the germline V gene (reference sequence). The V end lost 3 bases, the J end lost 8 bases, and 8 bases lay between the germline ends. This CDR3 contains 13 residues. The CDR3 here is CASSQGADSPLHF. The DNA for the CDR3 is TGTGCCAGCAGCCAGGGGGCGGATTCACCCCTCCACTTT.

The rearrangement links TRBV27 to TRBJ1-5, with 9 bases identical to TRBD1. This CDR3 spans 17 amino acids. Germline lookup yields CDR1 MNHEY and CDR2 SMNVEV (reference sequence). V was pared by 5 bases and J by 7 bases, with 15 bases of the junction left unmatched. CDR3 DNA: TGTGCCAGCAGTCCGTTCGGGACAGGGAATCAAAGGCAGCCCCAGCATTTT. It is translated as CASSPFGTGNQRQPQHF.

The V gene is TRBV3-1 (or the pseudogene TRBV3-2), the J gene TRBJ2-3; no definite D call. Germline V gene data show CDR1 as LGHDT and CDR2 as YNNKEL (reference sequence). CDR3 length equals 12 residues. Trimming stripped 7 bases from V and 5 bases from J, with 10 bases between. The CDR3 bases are TGTGCCAGCACCGGAGAGGTAGATACGCAGTATTTT. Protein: CASTGEVDTQYF.

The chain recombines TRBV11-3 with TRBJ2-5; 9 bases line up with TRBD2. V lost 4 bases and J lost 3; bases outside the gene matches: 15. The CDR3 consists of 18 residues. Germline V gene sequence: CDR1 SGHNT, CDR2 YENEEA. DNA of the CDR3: TGTGCCAGCAGCTCCAGGTCCGGGGCGGGAGGGCGAAAAGAGACCCAGTACTTC. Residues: CASSSRSGAGGRKETQYF.

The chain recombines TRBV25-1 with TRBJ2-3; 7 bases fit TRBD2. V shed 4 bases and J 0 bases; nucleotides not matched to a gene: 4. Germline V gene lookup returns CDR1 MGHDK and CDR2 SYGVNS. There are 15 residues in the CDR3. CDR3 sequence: CASSVSGMSTDTQYF. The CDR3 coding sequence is TGTGCCAGCAGTGTCAGCGGGATGAGCACAGATACGCAGTATTTT.

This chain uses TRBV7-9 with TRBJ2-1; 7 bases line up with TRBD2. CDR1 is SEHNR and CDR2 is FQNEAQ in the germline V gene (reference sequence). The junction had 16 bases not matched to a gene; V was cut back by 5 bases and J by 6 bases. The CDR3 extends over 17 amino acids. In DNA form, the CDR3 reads TGTGCCAGCAGCCCCCTTATCCTAGCGGAGGGTTTCAATGAGCAGTTCTTC. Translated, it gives CASSPLILAEGFNEQFF.

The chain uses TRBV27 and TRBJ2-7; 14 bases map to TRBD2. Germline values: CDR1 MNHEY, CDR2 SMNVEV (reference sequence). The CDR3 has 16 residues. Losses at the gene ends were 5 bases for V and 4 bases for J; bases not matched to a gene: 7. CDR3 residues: CASSQSGLAGAYEQYF. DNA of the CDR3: TGTGCCAGCAGTCAATCGGGACTAGCGGGAGCTTACGAGCAGTACTTC.

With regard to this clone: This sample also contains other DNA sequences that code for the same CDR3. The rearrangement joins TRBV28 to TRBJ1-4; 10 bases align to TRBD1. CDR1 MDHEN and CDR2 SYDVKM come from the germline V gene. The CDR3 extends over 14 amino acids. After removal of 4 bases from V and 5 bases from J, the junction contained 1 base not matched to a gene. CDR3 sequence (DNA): TGTGCCAGCAGTTCGGGACAGGGGAATGAAAAACTGTTTTTT. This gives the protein CASSSGQGNEKLFF.

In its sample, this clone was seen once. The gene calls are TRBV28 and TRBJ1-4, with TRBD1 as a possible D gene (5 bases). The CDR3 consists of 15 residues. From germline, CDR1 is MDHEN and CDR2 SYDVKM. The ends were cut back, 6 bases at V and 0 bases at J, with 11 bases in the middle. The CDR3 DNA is TGTGCCAGCAGGGGGCCGGGCGCAACTAATGAAAAACTGTTTTTT. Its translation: CASRGPGATNEKLFF.

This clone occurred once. The CDR3 nucleotides read TGCGCCAGCAAACGGGATTTCACAGATACGCAGTATTTT. Its protein is CASKRDFTDTQYF. This chain uses TRBV10-1 with TRBJ2-3; TRBD2 might be the D (5 bases). V was shortened by 7 bases and J by 2 bases, with 10 bases between the two germline ends. The CDR3 has 13 residues. CDR1 is WNHNN and CDR2 is SYGVQD in the germline V gene (reference sequence).

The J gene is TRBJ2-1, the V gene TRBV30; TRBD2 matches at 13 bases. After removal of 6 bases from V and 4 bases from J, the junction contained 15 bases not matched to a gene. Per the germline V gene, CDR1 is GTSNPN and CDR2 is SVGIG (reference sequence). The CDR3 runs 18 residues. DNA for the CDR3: TGTGCCTGCATGGGGACTAGCGGGATAAGATTGACTTACAATGAGCAGTTCTTC. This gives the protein CACMGTSGIRLTYNEQFF.

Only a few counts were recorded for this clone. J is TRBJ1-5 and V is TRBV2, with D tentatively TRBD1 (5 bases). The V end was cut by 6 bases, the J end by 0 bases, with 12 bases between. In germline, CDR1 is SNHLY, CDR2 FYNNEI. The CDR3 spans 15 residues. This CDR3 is CASSATAYSNQPQHF. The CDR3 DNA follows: TGTGCCAGCAGCGCGACAGCATATAGCAATCAGCCCCAGCATTTT. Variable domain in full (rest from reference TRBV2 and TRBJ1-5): EPEVTQTPSHQVTQMGQEVILRCVPISNHLYFYWYRQILGQKVEFLVSFYNNEISEKSEIFDDQFSVERPDGSNFTLKIRSTKLEDSAMYFCASSATAYSNQPQHFGDGTRLSIL.

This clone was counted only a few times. CDR3 nucleotide sequence: TGCGCCAGCGCCCGAGAGATCACAGATACGCAGTATTTT. Translation gives CASAREITDTQYF. The V call is TRBV5-1, the J call TRBJ2-3, with unresolved D. The V end was cut by 7 bases, the J end by 2 bases, with 11 bases between. Germline CDR1 and CDR2: SGHRS and YFSETQ. The CDR3 is made up of 13 amino acids.

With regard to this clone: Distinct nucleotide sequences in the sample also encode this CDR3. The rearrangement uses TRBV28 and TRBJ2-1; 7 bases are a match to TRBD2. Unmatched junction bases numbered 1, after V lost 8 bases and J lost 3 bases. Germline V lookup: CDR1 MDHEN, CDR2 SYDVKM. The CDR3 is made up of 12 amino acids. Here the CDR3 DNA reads TGTGCCAGCGGGGGGGGCTACAATGAGCAGTTCTTC. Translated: CASGGGYNEQFF. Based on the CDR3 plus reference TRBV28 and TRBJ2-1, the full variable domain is DVKVTQSSRYLVKRTGEKVFLECVQDMDHENMFWYRQDPGLGLRLIYFSYDVKMKEKGDIPEGYSVSREKKERFSLILESASTNQTSMYLCASGGGYNEQFFGPGTRLTVL.

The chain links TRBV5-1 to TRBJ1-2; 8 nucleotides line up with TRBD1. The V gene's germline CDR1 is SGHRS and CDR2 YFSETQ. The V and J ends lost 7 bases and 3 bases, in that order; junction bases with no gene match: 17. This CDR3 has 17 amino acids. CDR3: CASQAGTGVYRDYGYTF. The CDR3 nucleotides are TGCGCCAGCCAGGCCGGGACAGGAGTTTATAGAGACTATGGCTACACCTTC. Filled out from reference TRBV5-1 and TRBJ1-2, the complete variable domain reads KAGVTQTPRYLIKTRGQQVTLSCSPISGHRSVSWYQQTPGQGLQFLFEYFSETQRNKGNFPGRFSGRQFSNSRSEMNVSTLELGDSALYLCASQAGTGVYRDYGYTFGSGTRLTVV.

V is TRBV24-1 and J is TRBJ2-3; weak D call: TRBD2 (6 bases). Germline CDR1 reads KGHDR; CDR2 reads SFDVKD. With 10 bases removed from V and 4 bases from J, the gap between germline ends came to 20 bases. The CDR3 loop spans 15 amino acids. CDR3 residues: CATAEGGRRPDTQYF. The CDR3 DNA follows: TGTGCCACTGCGGAGGGCGGTAGGCGACCAGATACGCAGTATTTT.